This T cell receptor beta chain came from a study of cytomegalovirus exposure and HLA in healthy donors. In the study overall: In a later analysis, it was reported that the 110 or so validation repertoires had been produced on the same platform as the 500 to 850 repertoires belonging to the first cohort. Overall study results and limits: Most TCR sequences were rare, but some public TCRs occurred in many donors. Three chains tied to CMV proved CMV antigen-specific in vitro.

TCRdb's table, derived via immunoSEQ multiplex PCR, lists solely in-frame clones and lacks some. The table includes about 280,000 clones, more than 75% detected once. The CDR3 consists of 12 residues. CDR1 and CDR2 from the germline V gene are LNHDA and SQIVND (reference sequence). The J segment lost 4 bases and the V segment lost 9 bases, leaving 2 bases of the junction unmatched. Note on this clone: The antigen remains undetermined.

This sequence joins TRBV19 and TRBJ2-7, with 11 bases fitting TRBD1. The specimen sequenced was PBMCs. The receptor was isolated from a woman in her late teens or twenties in good health and CMV-seronegative. The CDR3 region has the DNA TGTGCCAGCGGGACAGGGGGGTACGAGCAGTACTTC. Encoded protein: CASGTGGYEQYF.